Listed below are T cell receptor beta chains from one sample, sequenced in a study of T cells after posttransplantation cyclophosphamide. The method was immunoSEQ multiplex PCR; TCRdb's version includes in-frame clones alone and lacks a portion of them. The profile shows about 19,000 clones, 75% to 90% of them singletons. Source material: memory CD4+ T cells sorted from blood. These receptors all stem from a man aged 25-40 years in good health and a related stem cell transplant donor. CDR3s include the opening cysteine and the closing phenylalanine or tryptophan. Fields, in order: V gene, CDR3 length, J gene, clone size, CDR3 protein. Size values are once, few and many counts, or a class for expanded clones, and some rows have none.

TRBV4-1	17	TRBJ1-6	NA	CASSQRTDSNNNSPLHF
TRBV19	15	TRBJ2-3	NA	CASSPRGITTDTQYF
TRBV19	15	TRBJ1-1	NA	CASSIRAGGLTEAFF
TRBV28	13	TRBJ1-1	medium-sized	CASSLAPSTEAFF
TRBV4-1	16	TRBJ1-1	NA	CASSQQDPGLNTEAFF
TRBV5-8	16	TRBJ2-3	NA	CASSFSGGISTDTQYF
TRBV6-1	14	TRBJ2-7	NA	CASSANSISYEQYF
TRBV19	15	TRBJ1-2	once	CASNSGTGQHYGYTF
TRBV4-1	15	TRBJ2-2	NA	CASRHAKGDTGELFF
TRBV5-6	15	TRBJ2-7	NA	CASSFTGTSIHEQYF
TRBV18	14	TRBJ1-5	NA	CASSPLSSNQPQHF
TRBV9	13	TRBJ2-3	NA	CASSVVGEGTQYF
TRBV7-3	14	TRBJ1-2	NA	CASSLNRGGGGYTF
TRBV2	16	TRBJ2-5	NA	CASSRPLAGGQETQYF
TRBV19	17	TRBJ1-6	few	CASSYLTGGIGGSPLHF
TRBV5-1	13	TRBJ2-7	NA	CASSLLTSYEQYF
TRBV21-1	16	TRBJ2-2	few	CASSKDARGNTGELFF
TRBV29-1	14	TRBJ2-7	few	CSVVLPGLPYEQYF
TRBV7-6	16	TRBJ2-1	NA	CASSSIGLAGGNEQFF
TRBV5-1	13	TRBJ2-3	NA	CASSSPGTDTQYF
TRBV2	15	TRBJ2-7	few	CASSPEGLKPYEQYF
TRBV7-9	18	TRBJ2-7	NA	CASSLVVGAGGGSYEQYF
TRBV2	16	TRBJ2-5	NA	CASSGGLAGRGETQYF
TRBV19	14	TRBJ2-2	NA	CAISTTANTGELFF
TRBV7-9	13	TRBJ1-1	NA	CASTASGNTEAFF
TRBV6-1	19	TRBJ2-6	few	CASSEWTGGSSSGANVLTF
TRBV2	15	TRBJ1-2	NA	CASSERTQGTYGYTF
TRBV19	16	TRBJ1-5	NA	CASNSQMLLTGQPQHF
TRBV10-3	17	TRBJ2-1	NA	CAIRLAGGPSSYNEQFF
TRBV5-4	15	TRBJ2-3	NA	CASSSRVKGTDTQYF
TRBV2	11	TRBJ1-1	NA	CASTLNTEAFF
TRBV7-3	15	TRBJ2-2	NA	CASSFRDRGTGELFF
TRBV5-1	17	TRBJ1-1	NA	CASSRFQRTGGNTEAFF
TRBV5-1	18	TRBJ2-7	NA	CASSRLHRDRVTTYEQYF
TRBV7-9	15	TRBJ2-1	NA	CASSLPGDRTNEQFF
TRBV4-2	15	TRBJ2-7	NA	CASSRGTGGAYEQYF
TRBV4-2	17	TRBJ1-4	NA	CASRSGTGAQADEKLFF
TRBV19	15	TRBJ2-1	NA	CASIGDQRSYNEQFF
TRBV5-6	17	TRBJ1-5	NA	CASSTPGQGRSNQPQHF
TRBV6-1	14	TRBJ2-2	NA	CASTRDLNTGELFF
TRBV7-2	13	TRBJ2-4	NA	CASSLGQGNIQYF
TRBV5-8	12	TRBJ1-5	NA	CASSLRGQPQHF
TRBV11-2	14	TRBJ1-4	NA	CASSLGLLNEKLFF
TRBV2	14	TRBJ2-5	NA	CASRGGQVQETQYF